Presented here are 21 T cell receptor beta chains from one specimen sequenced in a study of blood T cell repertoires in COVID-19. The data were produced by immunoSEQ multiplex PCR, yet TCRdb's version contains in-frame clones alone and is incomplete. The table includes about 87,000 clones, 80% to 90% detected once. Sequencing was performed on peripheral blood. The receptors stem from a man older than 75 with acute or convalescent COVID-19.

The table lists this clone with a few counts. The chain is built from TRBV6-1 and TRBJ1-4; a weak D match, TRBD1 (5 bases). The CDR3 is 15 amino acids. CDR1 and CDR2 from the germline V gene are MNHNS and SASEGT. Deletions cut 2 bases from V and 6 bases from J, with 13 bases between. The CDR3 DNA reads TGTGCCAGCAGTGAATGGGCAGGGCTGGATGAAAAACTGTTTTTT. The encoded protein is CASSEWAGLDEKLFF.

The chain recombines TRBV6-4 with TRBJ1-5; D remains ambiguous. Germline CDR1 is MRHNA and CDR2 is SNTAGT. V was clipped by 4 bases and J by 3 bases, with 7 bases between them. This CDR3 is built from 13 residues. The CDR3 spells CASSGEINQPQHF. In DNA, the CDR3 is TGTGCCAGCAGTGGAGAGATCAATCAGCCCCAGCATTTT.

This clone has just a few counts. This chain uses TRBV5-4 with TRBJ2-2; 7 bases are a match to TRBD1. The CDR3 covers 16 residues. CDR1 is SGHNT, CDR2 YYREEE, per germline (reference sequence). V trimming: 4 bases; J trimming: 2 bases; junction bases outside the gene matches: 8. In DNA form, the CDR3 reads TGTGCCAGCAGCCGGGGACAGACCTATAACACCGGGGAGCTGTTTTTT. Residues: CASSRGQTYNTGELFF.

V usage is TRBV28 and J usage is TRBJ2-4; no firm D call. The CDR3 runs 11 residues. CDR1 is MDHEN, CDR2 SYDVKM, per germline. V was shortened by 6 bases and J by 2 bases, with 2 bases between the two germline ends. CDR3 sequence (DNA): TGTGCCAGCAGCACCAAAAACATTCAGTACTTC. It translates to CASSTKNIQYF.

CDR3: CASSFNRESEQYF. Written as DNA, the CDR3 is TGTGCCAGCAGTTTTAACAGGGAGTCCGAGCAGTACTTC. The V and J genes are TRBV27 and TRBJ2-7; D possibly corresponds to TRBD1 (6 bases). The germline gives CDR1 MNHEY, CDR2 SMNVEV (reference sequence). The ends were cut back, 3 bases at V and 6 bases at J, with 12 bases in the middle. This CDR3 has 13 residues.

This clone was detected a few times. The CDR3 loop is CASSEQRGWGDTQYF. Here the CDR3 DNA reads TGTGCCAGCAGTGAGCAGCGGGGATGGGGGGATACGCAGTATTTT. The gene calls are TRBV2 and TRBJ2-3; 7 bases line up with TRBD2. The germline CDR1 and CDR2 sequences are SNHLY and FYNNEI. This CDR3 has 15 amino acids. Trimming removed 3 bases from V and 6 bases from J; junction bases left unmatched: 9.

The chain combines TRBV7-2 with TRBJ1-2; 8 bases line up with TRBD1. After removal of 3 bases from V and 7 bases from J, the junction contained 1 base not matched to a gene. Germline values: CDR1 SGHTA, CDR2 FQGNSA. This CDR3 has 12 residues. CDR3 region: CASSLDRAGYTF. In DNA, the CDR3 is TGTGCCAGCAGCTTGGACAGGGCTGGCTACACCTTC.

V usage is TRBV18 and J usage is TRBJ1-6, with 8 bases aligning to TRBD1. J lost 5 bases, V lost 3 bases, and 6 bases had no gene match. Germline values: CDR1 KGHSH, CDR2 LQKENI. CDR3 size: 16 residues. The CDR3 coding sequence is TGTGCCAGCTCACCCTGGGACAGGCTTAATAATTCACCCCTCCACTTT. It encodes CASSPWDRLNNSPLHF. The full variable domain, its missing parts supplied by reference TRBV18 and TRBJ1-6, is NAGVMQNPRHLVRRRGQEARLRCSPMKGHSHVYWYRQLPEEGLKFMVYLQKENIIDESGMPKERFSAEFPKEGPSILRIQQVVRGDSAAYFCASSPWDRLNNSPLHFGNGTRLTVT.

The chain uses TRBV7-9 and TRBJ1-2; TRBD1 matches 7 bases. The J segment lost 7 bases and the V segment lost 5 bases, leaving 4 bases of the junction unmatched. Germline V gene sequence: CDR1 SEHNR, CDR2 FQNEAQ (reference sequence). The CDR3 sequence is 12 residues long. CDR3 sequence reads: CASSIDRAGYTF. The CDR3 DNA reads as TGTGCCAGCAGCATAGACAGGGCTGGCTACACCTTC. Looking up the rest from reference TRBV7-9 and TRBJ1-2 gives the full variable domain: DTGVSQNPRHKITKRGQNVTFRCDPISEHNRLYWYRQTLGQGPEFLTYFQNEAQLEKSRLLSDRFSAERPKGSFSTLEIQRTEQGDSAMYLCASSIDRAGYTFGSGTRLTVV.

This chain uses TRBV19 with TRBJ1-1; 7 bases map to TRBD1. The CDR3 spans 14 residues. The V segment lost 5 bases and the J segment 0 bases; nucleotides outside the gene matches: 3. CDR1 LNHDA and CDR2 SQIVND come from the germline V gene (reference sequence). CDR3 sequence reads: CASSLTGVNTEAFF. DNA for the CDR3: TGTGCCAGTAGTCTCACAGGGGTGAACACTGAAGCTTTCTTT.

The chain links TRBV7-8 to TRBJ2-1, with D possibly TRBD2 on 6 matching bases. CDR3 length: 16 amino acids. Trimming left V 2 bases short and J 7 bases short, with 18 bases between. CDR1 SGHVS and CDR2 FQNEAQ come from the germline V gene. The DNA of the CDR3 is TGTGCCAGCAGCTTATCGGCACGGGAGCTCGGGAATGAGCAGTTCTTC. Translated: CASSLSARELGNEQFF.

The chain combines TRBV18 with TRBJ1-5; D is ambiguous. With 6 bases removed from V and 3 bases from J, the gap between germline ends came to 9 bases. Germline assignment: CDR1 KGHSH and CDR2 LQKENI. The CDR3 extends over 13 amino acids. CDR3 region: CASSYRDNQPQHF. Written as DNA, the CDR3 is TGTGCCAGCTCTTACAGAGACAATCAGCCCCAGCATTTT.

V usage is TRBV14 and J usage is TRBJ1-4, with a possible D match to TRBD1 (5 bases). Trimming pared 3 bases from V and 8 bases from J, leaving 13 bases between. The CDR3 sequence is 14 residues long. Germline values: CDR1 SGHDN, CDR2 FVKESK. As DNA, the CDR3 is TGTGCCAGCAGCCACCCCACAGGTGCAGAAAAACTGTTTTTT. Translated: CASSHPTGAEKLFF. Variable domain in full (rest from reference TRBV14 and TRBJ1-4): EAGVTQFPSHSVIEKGQTVTLRCDPISGHDNLYWYRRVMGKEIKFLLHFVKESKQDESGMPNNRFLAERTGGTYSTLKVQPAELEDSGVYFCASSHPTGAEKLFFGSGTQLSVL.

The DNA of the CDR3 is TGTGCCAGCAGCTCTACTAGCGGGAGCGTCTACGAGCAGTACTTC. This translates into CASSSTSGSVYEQYF. The chain joins TRBV7-2 to TRBJ2-7, with TRBD2 identical over 11 bases. The CDR3 contains 15 residues. With 4 bases clipped from V and 3 bases from J, the junction kept 5 bases outside the gene matches. The germline gives CDR1 SGHTA, CDR2 FQGNSA.

The chain uses TRBV10-3 and TRBJ2-5, with 8 bases that match TRBD1. The V segment lost 4 bases and the J segment 5 bases; nucleotides outside the gene matches: 3. The CDR3 extends over 13 amino acids. CDR1 is ENHRY, CDR2 SYGVKD, per germline. Here the CDR3 reads CAISARDRETQYF. The CDR3 DNA follows: TGTGCCATCAGTGCAAGGGACAGGGAGACCCAGTACTTC.

J is TRBJ2-2 and V is TRBV19, with 8 bases matching TRBD2. The germline CDR1 and CDR2 sequences are LNHDA and SQIVND (reference sequence). This CDR3 has 15 amino acids. J gave up 7 bases and V 8 bases, and 12 bases lay outside the gene matches. The CDR3 spells CASGPGGRSIGELFF. DNA for the CDR3: TGTGCCAGTGGGCCGGGGGGGAGGAGTATCGGGGAGCTGTTTTTT.

V is TRBV6-5 and J is TRBJ1-3, with TRBD1 matching over 10 bases. CDR1 is MNHEY, CDR2 SVGAGI, per germline. The CDR3 runs to 15 residues. After removal of 6 bases from V and 4 bases from J, the junction contained 6 bases not matched to a gene. CDR3 protein: CASRPGQGQGNTIYF. CDR3 DNA sequence: TGTGCCAGCAGACCGGGACAGGGGCAAGGAAACACCATATATTTT.

The gene calls are TRBV30 and TRBJ1-2; no firm D call. CDR1 and CDR2 from the germline V gene are GTSNPN and SVGIG (reference sequence). The CDR3 is 13 amino acids. V lost 4 bases, J lost 7 bases, and 16 bases lay in between. The CDR3 DNA sequence: TGTGCCTGGACTCCTAACGAGGGCACTGGCTACACCTTC. It specifies CAWTPNEGTGYTF.

This chain joins TRBV7-8 and TRBJ1-6; unclear D gene. CDR3 length: 15 residues. Germline CDR1 and CDR2: SGHVS and FQNEAQ. V lost 1 base and J 2 bases, leaving 6 bases between the germline ends. The chain's CDR3 is CASSLEWPYNSPLHF. CDR3 bases: TGTGCCAGCAGCTTAGAGTGGCCCTATAATTCACCCCTCCACTTT.

The V and J genes are TRBV6-4 and TRBJ1-5, with 8 bases identical to TRBD1. Germline CDR1 reads MRHNA; CDR2 reads SNTAGT. Germline trimming cut 6 bases from V and 3 bases from J; bases unmatched to any gene: 10. CDR3 size: 16 residues. In nucleotides, the CDR3 is TGTGCCAGCAGCGATGGGGGACAGGTTCCCAATCAGCCCCAGCATTTT. This sequence encodes CASSDGGQVPNQPQHF.

The V and J genes are TRBV28 and TRBJ2-7, with 10 nucleotides matching TRBD1. The junction had 5 bases not matched to a gene; V was cut back by 6 bases and J by 3 bases. This CDR3 is 14 amino acids long. Germline V CDR1 and CDR2: MDHEN, SYDVKM. CDR3 bases: TGTGCCAGCAGGGCACGGACAGGGGGCTACGAGCAGTACTTC. Residues: CASRARTGGYEQYF.